This T cell receptor (beta chain) was documented in a study of blood T cell repertoires in COVID-19. Turning to the study itself: T cells, B-cell-depleted T cells, or PBMCs supplied cDNA or gDNA.

Germline CDR1 reads MNHNY; CDR2 reads SVGAGI (reference sequence). The ends lost 1 base at V and 7 bases at J; junction bases unmatched: 5. The CDR3 runs to 15 residues. Original methodology: Quantification of nucleated cells was approximated via reference gene primer amplification. Sequencing was performed with immunoSEQ multiplex PCR; in TCRdb, only in-frame clones are kept and a portion is missing. V and J calls and clone size are as listed in that table; D and trimming were resolved from the DNA. The sample consists of about 72,000 clones, 82% of them appearing once. Sample: peripheral blood. V usage is TRBV6-6 and J usage is TRBJ1-5; 9 bases fit TRBD1. The sequence derives from a human donor in a cohort sampled during active COVID-19. The CDR3 sequence: CASSYYRDREQPQHF. The CDR3 coding sequence is TGTGCCAGCAGTTACTACCGGGACAGGGAGCAGCCCCAGCATTTT.